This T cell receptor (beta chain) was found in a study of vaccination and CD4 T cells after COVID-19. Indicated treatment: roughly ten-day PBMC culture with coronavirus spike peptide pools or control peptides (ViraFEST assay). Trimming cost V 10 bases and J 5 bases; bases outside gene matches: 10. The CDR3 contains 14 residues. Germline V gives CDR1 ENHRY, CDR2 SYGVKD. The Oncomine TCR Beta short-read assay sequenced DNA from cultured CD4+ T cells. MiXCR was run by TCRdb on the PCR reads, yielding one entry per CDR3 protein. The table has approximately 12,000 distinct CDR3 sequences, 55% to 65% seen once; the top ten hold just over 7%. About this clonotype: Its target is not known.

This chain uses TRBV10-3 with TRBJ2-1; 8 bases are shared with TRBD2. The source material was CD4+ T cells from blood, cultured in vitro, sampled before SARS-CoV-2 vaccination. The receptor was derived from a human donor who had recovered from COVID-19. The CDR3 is CARPHLSGNNEQFF. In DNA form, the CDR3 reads TGTGCCAGACCACACCTTAGCGGGAACAATGAGCAGTTCTTC.